This T cell receptor beta chain appears in the sequencing data of a study of T cells in Graves' hyperthyroidism and ophthalmopathy. RNA transcripts gave rise to amplified TCR beta CDR3 regions. The primer set for the first-round RT-PCR of the TCR CDR3 was HTBI. TCRdb passed the multiplex PCR reads through MiXCR, listing each CDR3 protein once. The data hold about 400,000 distinct CDR3 sequences, with roughly 13% observed a single time. Whole-study results and caveats: The model identified upcoming ophthalmopathy a median roughly 6.5 months ahead of onset.

Trimming shortened V by 0 bases and J by 5 bases, and 11 bases separated the two germline ends. The CDR3 runs 15 residues. As regards this clonotype: Its antigen remains unknown.

This TCR was recovered from a man aged 45-60 years with Graves' ophthalmopathy. The rearrangement links TRBV12-3 or TRBV12-4 to TRBJ1-5, with D possibly TRBD1 on 5 matching bases. Source material: blood. CDR3 sequence reads: CASSLANRGDQPQHF. The CDR3 nucleotides are TGTGCCAGCAGTTTAGCGAATCGGGGCGATCAGCCCCAGCATTTT.